A single sample is the source of the 26 T cell receptor beta chains below, sequenced in a study of metastatic and nonmetastatic thyroid tumors. No patient received treatment before thyroid surgery. MiXCR re-clonotyped the PCR reads for TCRdb. The sample records 34,000 or so clones, 35% to 45% being singletons. Sequencing was carried out using tumor tissue. Receptors were obtained from a female donor with papillary thyroid cancer or a benign thyroid nodule (not recorded which). Some clones in this sample may be carry-over from other donors' samples.

The chain recombines TRBV20-1 with TRBJ2-1; D gene unclear. CDR3 size: 11 residues. Between the trimmed V and J ends, which lost 5 bases and 4 bases, there was a span of 6 bases. Per germline, CDR1 DFQATT and CDR2 SNEGSKA (reference sequence). The CDR3 DNA reads as TGCAGTGCTGAGCAGTACAATGAGCAGTTCTTC. Its translation: CSAEQYNEQFF.

This clone was seen a few times. The chain is built from TRBV24-1 and TRBJ2-7, with unresolved D. The CDR3 runs to 14 residues. Germline-derived CDR1 and CDR2 are KGHDR and SFDVKD. V lost 6 bases to trimming and J lost 5 bases, with 16 bases between them. The CDR3 spells CATSKSYEDDEQYF. The CDR3 region has the DNA TGTGCCACCAGTAAGTCTTATGAAGATGACGAGCAGTACTTC.

This clone was detected ten times or more. This chain links TRBV2 with TRBJ2-3; the match to TRBD2 covers 7 bases. The length of the CDR3 is 12 residues. The germline V gene encodes CDR1 SNHLY and CDR2 FYNNEI. J lost 11 bases, V lost 0 bases, and 2 bases had no gene match. The CDR3 reads CASSEALAEQYF. CDR3 DNA: TGTGCCAGCAGTGAAGCGCTAGCGGAGCAGTATTTT. Together with reference TRBV2 and TRBJ2-3, the CDR3 gives the full variable domain: EPEVTQTPSHQVTQMGQEVILRCVPISNHLYFYWYRQILGQKVEFLVSFYNNEISEKSEIFDDQFSVERPDGSNFTLKIRSTKLEDSAMYFCASSEALAEQYFGPGTRLTVL.

This clone was seen at least ten times. The chain employs TRBV6-1 and TRBJ2-7, with 7 bases fitting TRBD2. This CDR3 is 13 amino acids long. J was trimmed by 2 bases and V by 7 bases; bases with no gene match: 5. Germline loops: CDR1 MNHNS, CDR2 SASEGT. The CDR3 DNA reads as TGTGCCAGCATCCCGGGAGGTCCCTACGAGCAGTACTTC. This codes for CASIPGGPYEQYF.

The sample holds a few counts of this clone. The gene calls are TRBV28 and TRBJ2-7; D might be TRBD1 (6 bases). Trimming removed 7 bases at V and 7 bases at J, with 17 bases between. There are 13 residues in the CDR3. Germline lookup yields CDR1 MDHEN and CDR2 SYDVKM. The CDR3 reads CASNTQGFWEQYF. Written as DNA, the CDR3 is TGTGCCAGCAACACACAGGGATTTTGGGAGCAGTACTTC.

This clone was counted only a few times. The V call is TRBV12-3 or TRBV12-4, the J call TRBJ1-2, with a weak D call TRBD1 (6 bases). This CDR3 is 16 amino acids long. Between the trimmed V and J ends, which lost 4 bases and 8 bases, there was a span of 23 bases. For the CDR3, the DNA is TGTGCCAGCAGTTCCCACCGTGGGGGGGGGCTGGGGGGCTACACCTTC. As protein: CASSSHRGGGLGGYTF.

This clone was observed a few times. The chain employs TRBV6-6 and TRBJ2-3; TRBD2 might be the D (5 bases). Germline lookup yields CDR1 MNHNY and CDR2 SVGAGI (reference sequence). Trimming pared 0 bases from V and 4 bases from J, leaving 11 bases between. The CDR3 has 15 residues. CDR3 DNA: TGTGCCAGCAGTTACTCGTTTTCGCGGGCAGATACGCAGTATTTT. It translates to CASSYSFSRADTQYF.

This clone was recorded many times. The chain employs TRBV13 and TRBJ2-1, with D possibly being TRBD1 or TRBD2 (6 bases each). The CDR3 is 15 amino acids. The V gene's germline CDR1 is PRHDT and CDR2 FYEKMQ (reference sequence). V gave up 6 bases and J gave up 6 bases, with 18 bases separating them. The CDR3 bases are TGTGCCAGCAGTTTTGGGGGGCAAACCGCCAATGAGCAGTTCTTC. As protein: CASSFGGQTANEQFF.

The chain is built from TRBV19 and TRBJ2-6, with D perhaps TRBD2 (6 bases). Germline-derived CDR1 and CDR2 are LNHDA and SQIVND (reference sequence). This CDR3 has 16 residues. V lost 1 base and J 2 bases, leaving 9 bases between the germline ends. The CDR3 DNA is TGTGCCAGTAGTATAGGCGGGATAGCTGGGGCCAACGTCCTGACTTTC. It yields the protein CASSIGGIAGANVLTF.

V usage is TRBV27 and J usage is TRBJ1-1; possible D gene TRBD1, 5 bases. V lost 6 bases to trimming and J lost 5 bases, with 10 bases between them. This CDR3 spans 12 amino acids. Germline assignment: CDR1 MNHEY and CDR2 SMNVEV (reference sequence). The CDR3 loop is CASRGAATEAFF. The CDR3 DNA follows: TGTGCCAGCAGAGGGGCTGCGACTGAAGCTTTCTTT.

This clone has only a few counts. The rearrangement uses TRBV9 and TRBJ1-2, with 8 bases fitting TRBD1. V was clipped by 6 bases and J by 5 bases; unmatched bases: 15. The germline V gene has CDR1 SGDLS and CDR2 YYNGEE. This CDR3 is 16 amino acids long. CDR3 residues: CASTKVPSDRVYGYTF. The DNA of the CDR3 is TGTGCCAGCACCAAAGTCCCCTCGGACAGGGTGTATGGCTACACCTTC.

J is TRBJ2-1 and V is TRBV5-1, with TRBD1 identical over 10 bases. V trimming: 4 bases; J trimming: 6 bases; junction bases outside the gene matches: 7. Germline V gives CDR1 SGHRS, CDR2 YFSETQ. CDR3 size: 15 residues. Here the CDR3 DNA reads TGCGCCAGCAGCAACCGGGACAGGGGAGGCAATGAGCAGTTCTTC. Its translation is CASSNRDRGGNEQFF.

This clone appeared many times. The chain carries TRBV6-2 or TRBV6-3 and TRBJ2-1; no reliable D call. The CDR3 is 14 amino acids. The V gene's germline CDR1 is MNHEY and CDR2 SVGEGT. The ends were cut back, 5 bases at V and 8 bases at J, with 16 bases in the middle. CDR3 amino acids: CASSRPFGDYEQFF. The CDR3 bases are TGTGCCAGCAGTCGCCCATTTGGAGACTATGAGCAGTTCTTC.

The rearrangement uses TRBV2 and TRBJ1-2, with 8 positions matching TRBD1. The CDR3 runs 14 residues. Germline-derived CDR1 and CDR2 are SNHLY and FYNNEI. Unmatched junction bases numbered 5, after V lost 1 base and J lost 7 bases. CDR3 sequence reads: CASSEVGQGLGYTF. CDR3 DNA: TGTGCCAGCAGTGAAGTCGGACAGGGTCTTGGCTACACCTTC.

This sequence joins TRBV27 and TRBJ1-1; 7 positions agree with TRBD1. Unmatched junction bases numbered 3, after V lost 5 bases and J lost 3 bases. This CDR3 has 13 amino acids. Germline-derived CDR1 and CDR2 are MNHEY and SMNVEV (reference sequence). This CDR3 is CASSPTGDTEAFF. CDR3 DNA sequence: TGTGCCAGCAGTCCCACAGGGGACACTGAAGCTTTCTTT.

The V call is TRBV5-1, the J call TRBJ1-1; 8 bases match TRBD1. The V segment lost 5 bases and the J segment 5 bases; nucleotides outside the gene matches: 5. CDR3 length: 13 residues. The germline gives CDR1 SGHRS, CDR2 YFSETQ. CDR3 region: CASSPQGGTEAFF. CDR3 nucleotide sequence: TGCGCCAGCAGTCCACAGGGGGGGACTGAAGCTTTCTTT.

In its sample, this clone was seen once. The gene calls are TRBV7-8 and TRBJ1-5; 8 bases fit TRBD1. The germline gives CDR1 SGHVS, CDR2 FQNEAQ. The CDR3 runs 15 residues. With V trimmed by 5 bases and J by 2 bases, 5 bases remained unmatched. Written as DNA, the CDR3 is TGTGCCAGCAGCACCGGGACAGGCGGCAATCAGCCCCAGCATTTT. Amino acids: CASSTGTGGNQPQHF.

The V gene is TRBV6-2 or TRBV6-3, the J gene TRBJ2-7, with TRBD2 as a possible D gene (6 bases). Trimming took 9 bases from V and 3 from J, leaving 15 bases between them. This CDR3 contains 13 residues. Germline CDR1 is MNHEY and CDR2 is SVGEGT. CDR3 residues: CASGLGGYYEQYF. CDR3 DNA sequence: TGTGCCAGTGGACTGGGGGGATACTACGAGCAGTACTTC.

The rearrangement uses TRBV30 and TRBJ2-7, with a possible D match to TRBD1 (6 bases). Per the germline V gene, CDR1 is GTSNPN and CDR2 is SVGIG (reference sequence). Trimming took 1 base from V and 4 from J, leaving 11 bases between them. The CDR3 contains 13 residues. CDR3 amino acids: CAWSGQGPYEQYF. The CDR3 region has the DNA TGTGCCTGGAGTGGGCAGGGGCCATACGAGCAGTACTTC.

V and J are TRBV4-3 and TRBJ2-7; a weak D match, TRBD2 (5 bases). The length of the CDR3 is 16 residues. Trimming removed 1 base at V and 2 bases at J, with 15 bases between. Germline V gives CDR1 LGHNA, CDR2 YSLEER. CDR3 amino acids: CASSQADSATTYEQYF. In DNA, the CDR3 is TGCGCCAGCAGCCAAGCGGATAGCGCGACTACCTACGAGCAGTACTTC.

J is TRBJ1-4 and V is TRBV5-1, with D tentatively TRBD1 (6 bases). The length of the CDR3 is 15 residues. Trimming shortened V by 1 base and J by 8 bases, and 15 bases separated the two germline ends. From germline, CDR1 is SGHRS and CDR2 YFSETQ. The CDR3: CASSLYRGLDEKLFF. In DNA form, the CDR3 reads TGCGCCAGCAGCTTGTACCGGGGGCTAGACGAAAAACTGTTTTTT.

J is TRBJ1-5 and V is TRBV19; 8 nucleotides align to TRBD1. After removal of 7 bases from V and 7 bases from J, the junction contained 6 bases not matched to a gene. Germline V gene lookup returns CDR1 LNHDA and CDR2 SQIVND (reference sequence). The CDR3 is made up of 13 amino acids. CDR3 protein: CASTTGTGQPQHF. The CDR3 DNA reads TGTGCCAGTACGACGGGGACAGGACAGCCCCAGCATTTT.

The chain couples TRBV4-2 to TRBJ1-1; D remains unclear. CDR3 size: 13 residues. V lost 0 bases to trimming and J lost 1 base, with 3 bases between them. CDR1 is LGHNA and CDR2 is YNFKEQ in the germline V gene. CDR3 in amino acids: CASSQERNTEAFF. In DNA, the CDR3 is TGTGCCAGCAGCCAAGAAAGGAACACTGAAGCTTTCTTT.

This clone was seen only once. The chain uses TRBV4-2 and TRBJ1-5, with 10 bases fitting TRBD1. From germline, CDR1 is LGHNA and CDR2 YNFKEQ. The CDR3 is made up of 16 amino acids. After removal of 3 bases from V and 5 bases from J, the junction contained 7 bases not matched to a gene. The DNA for the CDR3 is TGTGCCAGCAGCCAGGCAGACAGGGGGCGCGATCAGCCCCAGCATTTT. Translating gives CASSQADRGRDQPQHF.

The chain links TRBV6-1 to TRBJ2-1; possibly TRBD1 for D (5 bases). Trimming removed 4 bases at V and 5 bases at J, with 21 bases between. The germline V gene has CDR1 MNHNS and CDR2 SASEGT. CDR3 length equals 17 residues. CDR3 sequence: CASSGPYDRYNDNEQFF. The CDR3 coding sequence is TGTGCCAGCAGTGGACCTTACGACAGATACAATGACAATGAGCAGTTCTTC.

This clone turned up a few times. The J gene is TRBJ2-3, the V gene TRBV12-3 or TRBV12-4; 11 bases are a match to TRBD2. The CDR3 sequence is 16 residues long. With V trimmed by 6 bases and J by 2 bases, 7 bases remained unmatched. CDR3 protein: CASRVSGGANTDTQYF. The CDR3 DNA sequence: TGTGCCAGCAGAGTTAGCGGGGGGGCCAACACAGATACGCAGTATTTT.